The clone carrying this T cell receptor beta chain showed up just once. These data originate in a study of blood T cells in healthy people across ages. Then a second PCR, running about 7 to 11 cycles, was carried out with a sample-barcoded 5' primer and a J-beta primer mix. TCRdb re-derived calls from the 5' RACE reads in MiXCR, one entry per CDR3 protein. This repertoire shows around 650,000 distinct CDR3 sequences, over 40% found once; its top ten account for 25% to 35%. With V trimmed by 2 bases and J by 1 base, 6 bases remained unmatched. In germline, CDR1 is MNHNY, CDR2 SVGAGI (reference sequence). CDR3 length: 16 amino acids.

This rearrangement joins TRBV6-6 to TRBJ2-3; TRBD2 agrees at 7 bases. This TCR came from a man older than 75 in good health. The specimen was blood. The CDR3 nucleotides are TGTGCCAGCAGTTACCTTGGACTAGAAGGCACAGATACGCAGTATTTT. The encoded protein is CASSYLGLEGTDTQYF.